A selection of T cell receptor beta chains follows, all from one sample in a study of blood T cell repertoires in COVID-19. Clones were sequenced by immunoSEQ multiplex PCR, and TCRdb holds only the in-frame ones, with some missing. Of roughly 300,000 clones in the sample, approximately 92% were seen once. Sequences were obtained from PBMCs or T cells enriched from blood (not recorded which). These receptors all stem from a young woman who had recovered from COVID-19. Both conserved end residues are part of each CDR3. A D gene is named only where the DNA matches it firmly. Size tells how often a clone was seen (once, few, many) or the class of an expanded clone, and some rows leave it out.

>TRBJ2-3|-|-|TRBV6-1
CASSDARGPTDTQYF
TGTGCCAGCAGTGATGCCAGGGGACCCACAGATACGCAGTATTTT
>TRBJ2-5|-|-|TRBV11-2
CASSRGYQETQYF
TGTGCCAGCAGCCGGGGTTACCAAGAGACCCAGTACTTC
>TRBJ2-1|-|once|TRBV27
CASSHLYGGDAYNEQFF
TGTGCCAGCAGTCACCTCTATGGAGGGGATGCCTACAATGAGCAGTTCTTC
>TRBJ1-5|-|-|TRBV6-4
CASSAQGNQPQHF
TGTGCCAGCAGTGCACAAGGCAATCAGCCCCAGCATTTT
>TRBJ2-1|TRBD2|-|TRBV7-9
CASSLEGLAVTGKQFF
TGTGCCAGCAGCTTAGAGGGACTAGCCGTGACGGGGAAGCAGTTCTTC
>TRBJ1-1|-|-|TRBV10-3
CAISEQGGREAFF
TGTGCCATCAGTGAACAGGGTGGTAGAGAAGCTTTCTTT
>TRBJ2-2|TRBD2|once|TRBV6-5
CASSTGTSGTGELFF
TGTGCCAGCAGTACCGGGACTAGCGGAACCGGGGAGCTGTTTTTT
>TRBJ2-1|TRBD1|-|TRBV9
CASSVVQGIYNEQFF
TGTGCCAGCAGCGTAGTACAGGGGATCTACAATGAGCAGTTCTTC
>TRBJ1-2|-|-|TRBV21-1
CASSEGAGGYTF
TGTGCCAGCAGCGAAGGAGCAGGGGGCTACACCTTC
>TRBJ2-5|-|-|TRBV7-3
CASSFGTPQETQYF
TGTGCCAGCAGCTTCGGGACACCACAAGAGACCCAGTACTTC
>TRBJ2-7|TRBD2|-|TRBV7-8
CASSPTSGSSYEQYF
TGTGCCAGCAGCCCTACTAGCGGGTCATCCTACGAGCAGTACTTC
>TRBJ2-1|-|-|TRBV5-6
CASSLVAEPYNEQFF
TGTGCCAGCAGCTTAGTAGCGGAACCTTACAATGAGCAGTTCTTC
>TRBJ2-1|-|-|TRBV5-1
CASRVALNTYNEQFF
TGCGCCAGCAGGGTAGCCCTTAACACCTACAATGAGCAGTTCTTC
>TRBJ1-2|TRBD1|-|TRBV11-2
CASSLETGTAYYTF
TGTGCCAGCAGCTTGGAAACCGGGACAGCCTACTACACCTTC
>TRBJ2-7|TRBD2|-|TRBV19
CASSIGLAGAISYEQYF
TGTGCCAGTAGTATAGGACTAGCGGGAGCGATCTCCTACGAGCAGTACTTC
>TRBJ1-3|-|-|TRBV6-5
CATRVGWNTIYF
TGTGCCACCCGTGTTGGCTGGAACACCATATATTTT
>TRBJ2-7|TRBD1|-|TRBV4-1
CASSQEYPGTGSYEQYF
TGCGCCAGCAGCCAAGAATACCCCGGGACAGGCTCCTACGAGCAGTACTTC
>TRBJ1-5|TRBD1|-|TRBV24-1
CATSERQGWQPQHF
TGTGCCACCAGTGAACGACAGGGGTGGCAGCCCCAGCATTTT
>TRBJ1-1|-|-|TRBV10-1
CASRLSMRNTEAFF
TGCGCCAGCAGGCTCTCAATGAGGAACACTGAAGCTTTCTTT